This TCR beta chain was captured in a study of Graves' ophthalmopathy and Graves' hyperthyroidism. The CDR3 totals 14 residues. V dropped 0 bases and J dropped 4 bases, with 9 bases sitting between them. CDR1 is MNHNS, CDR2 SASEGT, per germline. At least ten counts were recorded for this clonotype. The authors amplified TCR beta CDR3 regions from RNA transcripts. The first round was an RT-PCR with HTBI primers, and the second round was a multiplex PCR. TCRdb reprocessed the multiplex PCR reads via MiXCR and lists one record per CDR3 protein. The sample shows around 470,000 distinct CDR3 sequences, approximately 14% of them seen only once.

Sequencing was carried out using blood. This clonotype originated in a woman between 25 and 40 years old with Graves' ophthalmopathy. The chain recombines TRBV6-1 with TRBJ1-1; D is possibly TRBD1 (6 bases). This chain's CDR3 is CASSEAGGVTEAFF. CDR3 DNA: TGTGCCAGCAGTGAAGCAGGGGGTGTCACTGAAGCTTTCTTT.